This TCR beta chain was observed in a study of beta chain features in type 1 diabetes. TCRB transcripts that were expressed got sequenced, as all of the isolated RNA had been reverse transcribed. The repertoire was sequenced with immunoSEQ multiplex PCR; TCRdb's copy has only in-frame clones and lacks some. Here the sample spans 55,000 to 80,000 clones, approximately 50% being singletons. This CDR3 comprises 14 residues. Trimming took off 5 bases at V and 3 bases at J, with 13 bases between the two ends. In germline, CDR1 is SGHTA, CDR2 FQGNSA. Study observations and caveats: Type 1 diabetes patients had moderately but significantly shorter TCRB CDR3s in all four CD4+ subsets. A greater similarity of naive, central memory and Treg TCRB repertoires was seen among patients than among healthy donors.

With respect to this clone: The antigen remains undetermined.

This TCR derives from a man younger than 45 with type 1 diabetes. Sequencing used central memory CD4+ T cells from blood. The rearrangement uses TRBV7-2 and TRBJ2-5; D is perhaps TRBD2 (5 bases). CDR3 protein: CASSPGNQKETQYF. CDR3 in DNA: TGTGCCAGCAGCCCGGGGAACCAAAAAGAGACCCAGTACTTC.